This TCR beta chain was recovered during a study of OX40 agonist ivuxolimab in advanced cancers. Points from the study as a whole: Clonal expansion from baseline to week 6 occurred in both CD4+ and CD8+ T cells. Clonal expansion among partial responders at 0.1-3.0 mg/kg ranked near the lowest.

Trimming stripped 3 bases from V and 1 base from J, with 13 bases between. The CDR3 is 16 amino acids. The germline gives CDR1 SGHTA, CDR2 FQGNSA. Some clones are missing from TCRdb's copy, which holds only in-frame ones; the method was immunoSEQ multiplex PCR. The sample comprises 15,000 to 17,000 clones, 80% to 85% of which are singletons, and about 39% rests with the top ten. A remark on this clone: Its antigen remains unknown.

The sequence came from an adult with an advanced solid tumor such as melanoma, head and neck, liver or kidney cancer. The genes are TRBV7-2 and TRBJ1-3; D may be TRBD1 (5 bases). The material was CD4+ or CD8+ T cells sorted from blood, obtained in a trial of the OX40 agonist ivuxolimab. The CDR3 loop reads CASSFGTAASGNTIYF. Written as DNA, the CDR3 is TGTGCCAGCAGCTTCGGGACCGCTGCATCTGGAAACACCATATATTTT.